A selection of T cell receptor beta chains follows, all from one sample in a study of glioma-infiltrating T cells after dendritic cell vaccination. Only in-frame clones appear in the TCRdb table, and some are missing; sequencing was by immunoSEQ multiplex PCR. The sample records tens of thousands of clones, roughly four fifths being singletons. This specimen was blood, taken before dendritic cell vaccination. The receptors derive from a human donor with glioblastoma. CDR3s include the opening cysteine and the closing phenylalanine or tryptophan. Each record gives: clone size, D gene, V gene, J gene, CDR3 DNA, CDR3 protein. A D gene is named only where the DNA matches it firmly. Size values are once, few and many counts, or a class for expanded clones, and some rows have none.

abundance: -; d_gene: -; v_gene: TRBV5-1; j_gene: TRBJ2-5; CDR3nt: TGCGCCAGCAGCTTTTCCCTTGGCGGGGGCCAGGGAGAGACCCAGTACTTC; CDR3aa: CASSFSLGGGQGETQYF
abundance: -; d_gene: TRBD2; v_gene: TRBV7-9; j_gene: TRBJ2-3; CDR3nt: TGTGCCAGCAGCTTCGGACTAGCGGGGGTAACAGATACGCAGTATTTT; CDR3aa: CASSFGLAGVTDTQYF
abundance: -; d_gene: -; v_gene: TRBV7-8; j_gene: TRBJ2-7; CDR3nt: TGTGCCAGCAGCTTACAGGGTCCCAATGGCGAGCAGTACTTC; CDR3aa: CASSLQGPNGEQYF
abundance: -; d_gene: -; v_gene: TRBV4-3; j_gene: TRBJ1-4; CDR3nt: TGCGCCAGCAGTTCAGGGTGGGCAACTAATGAAAAACTGTTTTTT; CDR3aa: CASSSGWATNEKLFF
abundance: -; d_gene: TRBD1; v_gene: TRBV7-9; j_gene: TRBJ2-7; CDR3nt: TGTGCCAGCAGCCCCGGGACAGGGAGTTCCGTCGAGCAGTACTTC; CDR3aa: CASSPGTGSSVEQYF
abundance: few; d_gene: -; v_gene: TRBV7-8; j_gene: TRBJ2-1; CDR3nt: TGTGCCAGCAGCTGGGGGCCATTTGAGCAGTTCTTC; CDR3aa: CASSWGPFEQFF
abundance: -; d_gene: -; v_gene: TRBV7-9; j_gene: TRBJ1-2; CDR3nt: TGTGCCAGCAGCTTAGGGACAGCGATTAACTATGGCTACACCTTC; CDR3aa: CASSLGTAINYGYTF
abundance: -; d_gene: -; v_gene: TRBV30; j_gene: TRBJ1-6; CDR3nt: TGTGCCTGGAGTGAAACAGCCTCCCCCCTCCACTTT; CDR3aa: CAWSETASPLHF
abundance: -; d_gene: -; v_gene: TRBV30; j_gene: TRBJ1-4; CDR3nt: TGTGCCTGGAGTGTACGAGGGCGCGGGGATGAAAAACTGTTTTTT; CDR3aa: CAWSVRGRGDEKLFF
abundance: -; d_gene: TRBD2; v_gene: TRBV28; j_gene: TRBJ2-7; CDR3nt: TGTGCCAGCGCAGTTCCCCAGCGGGGGACCCAGCAGTACTTC; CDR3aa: CASAVPQRGTQQYF
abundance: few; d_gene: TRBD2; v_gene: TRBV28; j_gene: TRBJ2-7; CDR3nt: TGTGCCAGCAGTTTACTAGCGGGGGGGAGAAGGTACGAGCAGTACTTC; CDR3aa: CASSLLAGGRRYEQYF
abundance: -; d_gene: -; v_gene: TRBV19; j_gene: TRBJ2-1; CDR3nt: TGTGCCAGTAGTGACTACGTATCGGCTGGTGAGCAGTTCTTC; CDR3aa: CASSDYVSAGEQFF
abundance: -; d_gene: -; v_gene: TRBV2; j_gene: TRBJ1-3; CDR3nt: TGTGCCAGCAGTGAGCAGGGTCAAGCTGGAAACACCATATATTTT; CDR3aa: CASSEQGQAGNTIYF
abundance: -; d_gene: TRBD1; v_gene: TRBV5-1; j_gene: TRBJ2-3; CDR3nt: TGCGCCAGCAGCTTGGTCGGCAGGGGGTCTGAAGATACGCAGTATTTT; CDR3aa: CASSLVGRGSEDTQYF
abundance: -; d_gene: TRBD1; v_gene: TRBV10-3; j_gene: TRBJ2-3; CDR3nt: TGTGCCATCAGCCAGCAGGGGGCGAGATCAGATACGCAGTATTTT; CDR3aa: CAISQQGARSDTQYF
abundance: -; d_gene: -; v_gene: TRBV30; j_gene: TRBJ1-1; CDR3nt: TGTGCCTGTAGGGAGGACACTGAAGCTTTCTTT; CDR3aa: CACREDTEAFF
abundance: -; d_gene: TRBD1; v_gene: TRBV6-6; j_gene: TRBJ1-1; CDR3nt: TGTGCCAGCCCGACTAACAGGGGTGAAGCTTTCTTT; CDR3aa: CASPTNRGEAFF
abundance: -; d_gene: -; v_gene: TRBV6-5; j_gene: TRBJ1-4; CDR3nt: TGTGCCAGCAGTTCCCCCGGGGAGGAAAAACTGTTTTTT; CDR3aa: CASSSPGEEKLFF
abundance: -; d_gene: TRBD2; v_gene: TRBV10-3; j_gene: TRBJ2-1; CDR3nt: TGTGCCATCAGTGAGTCGCATCCCACTAGCGGGGGCTACAATGAGCAGTTCTTC; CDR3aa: CAISESHPTSGGYNEQFF
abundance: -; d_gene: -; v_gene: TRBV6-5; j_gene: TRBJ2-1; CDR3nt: TGTGCCAGCAGTCGCGGGGACCTCTACAATGAGCAGTTCTTC; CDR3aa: CASSRGDLYNEQFF
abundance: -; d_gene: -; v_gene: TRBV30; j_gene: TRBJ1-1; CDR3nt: TGTGCCTGGAGTGTTAAGGGGAGGGGGGGAATTAGGCCTGAAGCTTTCTTT; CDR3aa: CAWSVKGRGGIRPEAFF
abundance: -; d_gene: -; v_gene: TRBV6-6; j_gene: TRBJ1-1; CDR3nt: TGTGCCAGCAGTTACTTCCCCGGGACTGAAGCTTTCTTT; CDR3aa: CASSYFPGTEAFF
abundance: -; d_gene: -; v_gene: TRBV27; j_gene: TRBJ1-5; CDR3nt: TGTGCCAGCAGACCTTCGGGGGGCAATCAGCCCCAGCATTTT; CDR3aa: CASRPSGGNQPQHF
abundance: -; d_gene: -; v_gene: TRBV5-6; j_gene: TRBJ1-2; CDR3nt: TGTGCCAGCAGCCCCGATAGTAACTATGGCTACACCTTC; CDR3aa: CASSPDSNYGYTF
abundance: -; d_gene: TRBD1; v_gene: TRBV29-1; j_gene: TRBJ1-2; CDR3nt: TGCAGCGTTGCTACAGGGGAGTATGGCTACACCTTC; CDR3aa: CSVATGEYGYTF
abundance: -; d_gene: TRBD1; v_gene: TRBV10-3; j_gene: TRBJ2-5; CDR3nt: TGTGCCATCAGTACCCCGGGACAGGGTCATGAGACCCAGTACTTC; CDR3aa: CAISTPGQGHETQYF
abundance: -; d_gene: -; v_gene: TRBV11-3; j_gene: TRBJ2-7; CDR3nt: TGTGCCAGCAGCTTAGTCGCCAGGTCCTACGAGCAGTACTTC; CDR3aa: CASSLVARSYEQYF
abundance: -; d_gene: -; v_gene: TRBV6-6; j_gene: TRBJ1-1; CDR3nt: TGTGCCAGCAGCAACATGAACACTGAAGCTTTCTTT; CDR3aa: CASSNMNTEAFF
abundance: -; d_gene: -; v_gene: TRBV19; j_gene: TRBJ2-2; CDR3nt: TGTGCCAGTAGTATCCAGGGCTATGACACCGGGGAGCTGTTTTTT; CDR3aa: CASSIQGYDTGELFF
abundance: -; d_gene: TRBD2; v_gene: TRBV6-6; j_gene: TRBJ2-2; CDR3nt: TGTGCCAGCAGTGCTAGCGGGGGGAGTGGGGAGCTGTTTTTT; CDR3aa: CASSASGGSGELFF
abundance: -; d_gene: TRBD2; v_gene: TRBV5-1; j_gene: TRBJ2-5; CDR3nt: TGCGCCAGCAGCTTGCCCGGGGGGGGAGAGACCCAGTACTTC; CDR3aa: CASSLPGGGETQYF
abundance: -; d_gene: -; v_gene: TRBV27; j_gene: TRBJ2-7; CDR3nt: TGTGCCAGCAGCCCGACAGGCGGTTTCGGGCAGTACTTC; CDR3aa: CASSPTGGFGQYF
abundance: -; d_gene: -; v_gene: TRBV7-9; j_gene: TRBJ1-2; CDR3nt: TGTGCCAGCAGCTTAGCAGGGACACTTATGGACTACACCTTC; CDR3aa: CASSLAGTLMDYTF
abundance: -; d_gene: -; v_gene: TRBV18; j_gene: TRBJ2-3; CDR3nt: TGTGCCAGCTCACCCCGAAACAGGCCATGGGATACGCAGTATTTT; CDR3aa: CASSPRNRPWDTQYF
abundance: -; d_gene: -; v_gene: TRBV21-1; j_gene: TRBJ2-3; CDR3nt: TGTGCCAGCAGCATCGGCCCGGCAGGGGACCGCACAGATACGCAGTATTTT; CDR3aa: CASSIGPAGDRTDTQYF
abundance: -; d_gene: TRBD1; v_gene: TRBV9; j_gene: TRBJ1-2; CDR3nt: TGTGCCAGCAGCCTAGGGACAGGGAAGGGGACCTATGGCTACACCTTC; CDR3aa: CASSLGTGKGTYGYTF
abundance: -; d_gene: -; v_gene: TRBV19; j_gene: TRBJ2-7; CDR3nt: TGTGCCAGTAGTATAGTGTTACAGAGCATCTCCTACGAGCAGTACTTC; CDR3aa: CASSIVLQSISYEQYF
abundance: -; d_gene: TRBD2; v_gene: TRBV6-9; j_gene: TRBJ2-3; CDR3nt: TGTGCCAGCACTAAAAGGGTGGGCGGGGGGACGAAAGATACGCAGTATTTT; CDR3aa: CASTKRVGGGTKDTQYF
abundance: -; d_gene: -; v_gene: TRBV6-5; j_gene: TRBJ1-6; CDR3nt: TGTGCCAGCAGCGGTGCATCGTCCTATAATTCACCCCTCCACTTT; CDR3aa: CASSGASSYNSPLHF
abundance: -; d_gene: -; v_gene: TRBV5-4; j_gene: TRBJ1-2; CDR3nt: TGTGCCAGCAGCTTGGCCGGGACTGGCCATATTGGCTACACCTTC; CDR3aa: CASSLAGTGHIGYTF
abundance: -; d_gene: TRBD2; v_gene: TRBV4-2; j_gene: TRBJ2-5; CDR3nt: TGTGCCAGCAGCCACCGTCCCCGGACTAGCGGGGGGGCCTTGACTGAGACCCAGTACTTC; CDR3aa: CASSHRPRTSGGALTETQYF
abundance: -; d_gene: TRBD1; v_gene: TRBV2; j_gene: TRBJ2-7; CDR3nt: TGTGCCAGCAGTGAGGGACAGGGGACATCCTACGAGCAGTACTTC; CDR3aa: CASSEGQGTSYEQYF
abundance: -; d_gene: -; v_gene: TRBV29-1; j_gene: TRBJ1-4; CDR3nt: TGCAGCGTTGAACAGGGTGAAACTAATGAAAAACTGTTTTTT; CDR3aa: CSVEQGETNEKLFF
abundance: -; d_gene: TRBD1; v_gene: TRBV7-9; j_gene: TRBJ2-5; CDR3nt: TGTGCCAGCAGCTCCACAGGGGGCTGGGAAGAGACCCAGTACTTC; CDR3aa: CASSSTGGWEETQYF
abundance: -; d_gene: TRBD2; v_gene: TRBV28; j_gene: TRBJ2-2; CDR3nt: TGTGCCAGCAGTTCGCGCGGGGGGGCCGCCGGGGAGCTGTTTTTT; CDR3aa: CASSSRGGAAGELFF
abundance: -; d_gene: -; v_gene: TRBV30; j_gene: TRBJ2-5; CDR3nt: TGTGCCTGGAGTGTATGGGGGTTGGGGGCGACCCAGTACTTC; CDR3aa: CAWSVWGLGATQYF
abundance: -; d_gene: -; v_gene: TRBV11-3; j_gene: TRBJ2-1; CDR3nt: TGTGCCAGCAGCCCCAGTCCACTAGTTTCAGATGAGCAGTTCTTC; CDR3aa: CASSPSPLVSDEQFF
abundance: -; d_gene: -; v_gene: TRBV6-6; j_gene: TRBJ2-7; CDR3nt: TGTGCCAGCAGTGATCCTGACGACTTCTACGAGCAGTACTTC; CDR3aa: CASSDPDDFYEQYF
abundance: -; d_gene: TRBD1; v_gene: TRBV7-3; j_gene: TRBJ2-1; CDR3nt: TGTGCCAGCAGCTTCGAGGACAGGGACAATGAGCAGTTCTTC; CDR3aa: CASSFEDRDNEQFF
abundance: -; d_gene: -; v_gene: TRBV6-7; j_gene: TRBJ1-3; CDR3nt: TGTGCCTCAATGGCGGGGGCTGGAAACACCATATATTTT; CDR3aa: CASMAGAGNTIYF
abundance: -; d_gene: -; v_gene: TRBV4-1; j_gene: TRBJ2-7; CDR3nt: TGCGCCAGCAGCCAAGTCAGGGGCCGATTCGACGAGCAGTACTTC; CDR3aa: CASSQVRGRFDEQYF
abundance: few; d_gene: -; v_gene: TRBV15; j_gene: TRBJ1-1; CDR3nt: TGTGCCACCAGCCGGGGGTACACTGAAGCTTTCTTT; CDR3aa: CATSRGYTEAFF
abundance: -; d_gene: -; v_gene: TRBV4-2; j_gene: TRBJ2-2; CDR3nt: TGTGCCAGCAGCCAGGAGGTAGGGACAATCACCGGGGAGCTGTTTTTT; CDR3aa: CASSQEVGTITGELFF
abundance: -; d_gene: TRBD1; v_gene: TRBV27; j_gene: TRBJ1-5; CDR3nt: TGTGCCAGCAGTGGAACAGGGGGAGGCAATCAGCCCCAGCATTTT; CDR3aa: CASSGTGGGNQPQHF